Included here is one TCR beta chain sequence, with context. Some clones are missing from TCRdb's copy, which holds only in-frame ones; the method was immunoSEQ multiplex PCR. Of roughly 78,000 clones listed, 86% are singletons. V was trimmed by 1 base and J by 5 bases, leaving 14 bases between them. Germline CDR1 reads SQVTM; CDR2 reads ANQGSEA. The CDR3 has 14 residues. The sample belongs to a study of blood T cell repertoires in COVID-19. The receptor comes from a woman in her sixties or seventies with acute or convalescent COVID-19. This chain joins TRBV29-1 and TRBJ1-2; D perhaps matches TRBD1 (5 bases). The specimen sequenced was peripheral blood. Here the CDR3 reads CSVEVGALYYGYTF. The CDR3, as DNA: TGCAGCGTTGAAGTTGGGGCACTCTATTATGGCTACACCTTC.